The subject of this entry is one T cell receptor (beta chain). Its antigen target is currently unknown. Per-base quality was not reported, and no clone a single base away is much larger than it. Participants in the prospective study were aged 18 to 89 years, lived in 24 United States geographic areas, and enrolled through a virtual design. To assign participants to cohorts, the prospective study relied on clinical history that participants themselves reported in a screening survey and a study questionnaire. ImmuneRACE Cohort 3 recovered participants were defined by two consecutive negative NP/OP PCR tests, healthcare professional clearance, or symptom resolution. In the prospective study, whole blood, serum and a nasopharyngeal or oropharyngeal swab were collected from each participant by mobile phlebotomists. Participants in the prospective study had the option to provide additional blood draws and questionnaires over a roughly 2-month period. Before DNA extraction, prospective study blood samples were shipped either frozen or at room temperature.

TCRbeta CDR3 regions were amplified from genomic DNA using the immunoSEQ Assay, a bias-controlled multiplex PCR. As for how the authors treated the data: The number of nucleated cells in each sample was estimated from the amplification of reference gene primers within the assay. Sequence reads were collapsed and filtered to measure the absolute abundance of every unique TCRbeta CDR3 rearrangement. For each sample, productive Simpson clonality was calculated by taking the square root of Simpson's diversity index across productive rearrangements. What TCRdb holds here is the immuneACCESS table cut down to in-frame rearrangements. Part of the clones is not present; checked against another copy, under half of the missing clones reflect an unresolved V gene, and the others are unexplained. The V and J calls and clone size are taken from that table; D and trimming were inferred from the DNA. The sample profile shows 250,000 to 300,000 clones; around 89% of them were found once. 8.8% of the sample belongs to the ten largest clones.

This sample stems from a study of blood T cell repertoires in COVID-19 (TCRdb year 2020). A note on the overall study: Samples covering the acute and convalescent phases of COVID-19 were provided by collaborators in the United States, Italy and Spain. Nearly every sample came with metadata listing a de-identified subject ID, COVID-19 status, age in years and sex. A freely available public database, intended as a resource for researchers studying the immune response to SARS-CoV-2, is where the repertoires were released. Deeply sampled blood TCRbeta repertoires from subjects exposed to, actively infected with, or recovered from COVID-19 were included in the dataset. The prospective study material was composed of cDNA or gDNA derived from T cells, B-cell-depleted T cells, or PBMCs. Where available, HLA class I and class II types were obtained from metadata supplied by the sample provider rather than from assay-based typing. Samples were obtained from the ongoing ImmuneRACE study (first 160 participants) and from some 1,300 subjects provided by 6 global collaborators.

The CDR3 numbers 16 residues from cysteine through phenylalanine. Of the read, only the CDR3 DNA is kept; its 48 bases are in frame from base 1. CDR1 and CDR2, looked up from the germline V gene, are MNHEY and SVGEGT. For this chain, trimming is 5 bases at the V end and 6 bases at the J end, and the number of junction bases without a gene match is 12. Overall study outcomes, separate from this receptor: How much clinical and demographic metadata was included differed by source and by participant, and the metadata was provided uncurated.

The sequenced sample consisted of PBMCs or T cells enriched from blood (not recorded which). The sequence joins TRBV6-2 or TRBV6-3 to TRBJ2-3, and 9 junctional nucleotides match TRBD2. This TCR derives from a man in his forties who had recovered from COVID-19. Here is the DNA: TGTGCCAGCAGTACCCCGACTAGCGGCATAACGGATACGCAGTATTTT. Its amino acids are CASSTPTSGITDTQYF.